This T cell receptor beta chain is from a study of identical twins. Overall study results and limits: Excess twin sharing in beta out-of-frame sequences was weaker. For cord blood, abundant beta clonotypes had fewer insertions, unlike memory repertoires, which showed none.

Template switching added a universal primer binding site, and final cDNA carried unique molecular identifiers. TCRdb re-analysed the 5' RACE reads in MiXCR, keeping a single row per CDR3 protein. This repertoire shows hundreds of thousands of distinct CDR3 sequences, 6% to 6.5% found once; its top ten account for 1.5% to 2%. The table lists this clonotype with a few counts. Its specificity is not known. Trimming shortened V by 1 base and J by 4 bases, and 11 bases separated the two germline ends. CDR1 is DFQATT and CDR2 is SNEGSKA in the germline V gene (reference sequence). The CDR3 loop spans 13 amino acids.

The rearrangement uses TRBV20-1 and TRBJ2-7; D possibly corresponds to TRBD2 (5 bases). The receptor comes from a man between 18 and 35 years old in good health. Sequencing input: naive T cells sorted from blood. The CDR3 loop reads CSARAPGKYEQYF. CDR3 DNA: TGCAGTGCTAGAGCCCCGGGAAAATACGAGCAGTACTTC.